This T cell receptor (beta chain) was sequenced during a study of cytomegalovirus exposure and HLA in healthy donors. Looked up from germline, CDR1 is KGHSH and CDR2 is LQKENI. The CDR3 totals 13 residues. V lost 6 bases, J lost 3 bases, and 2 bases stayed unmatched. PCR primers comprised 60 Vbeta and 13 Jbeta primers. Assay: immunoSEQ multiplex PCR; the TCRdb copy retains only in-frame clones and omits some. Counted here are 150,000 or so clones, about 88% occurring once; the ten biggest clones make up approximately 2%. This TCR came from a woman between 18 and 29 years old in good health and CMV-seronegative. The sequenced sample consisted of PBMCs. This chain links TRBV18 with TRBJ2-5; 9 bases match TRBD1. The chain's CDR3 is CASSWTGEETQYF. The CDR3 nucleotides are TGTGCCAGCTCGTGGACAGGGGAAGAGACCCAGTACTTC.